The 17 T cell receptor beta chains in this list originate from one sample, sequenced in a study of T-cell reconstitution after alpha-beta-depleted transplantation in children. Molecular barcoding with unique molecular identifiers was used for the TCRbeta library. TCRdb used MiXCR to reprocess the PCR reads, holding one entry per CDR3 protein. The sample lists around 200,000 distinct CDR3 sequences; roughly 10% were seen once. The sequencing here drew on PBMCs from the stem cell graft donor, taken from the stem cell graft. The source is a human donor who donated a stem cell graft to a child with acute lymphoblastic leukemia.

This clonotype came up many times. This chain connects TRBV12-3 or TRBV12-4 to TRBJ1-1; 10 nucleotides agree with TRBD1. V was clipped by 5 bases and J by 1 base; unmatched bases: 4. This CDR3 region has 15 residues. CDR3 DNA: TGTGCCAGCAGTACCCGACAGGGGGCGAACACTGAAGCTTTCTTT. Amino acid sequence: CASSTRQGANTEAFF.

The rearrangement links TRBV20-1 to TRBJ2-3, with TRBD1 as a possible D gene (5 bases). CDR3 length: 14 amino acids. Trimming left V 6 bases short and J 9 bases short, with 22 bases between. Germline V CDR1 and CDR2: DFQATT, SNEGSKA (reference sequence). In DNA form, the CDR3 reads TGCAGTGCGCCTCTCGGGTCCGATAGGGGCACGCAGTATTTT. Protein product: CSAPLGSDRGTQYF.

In this sample, this clonotype turned up a few times. The V gene is TRBV29-1, the J gene TRBJ2-3; TRBD1 might be the D (5 bases). The CDR3 consists of 15 residues. V was pared by 0 bases and J by 11 bases, with 21 bases between. The germline CDR1 and CDR2 sequences are SQVTM and ANQGSEA. The CDR3 bases are TGCAGCGTTGAAGAGGGGCTGCGGCAGGAGAAAGGGCAGTATTTT. Its protein product is CSVEEGLRQEKGQYF.

This clonotype was seen a few times. This chain joins TRBV19 and TRBJ1-5; no clear D gene. With 1 base removed from V and 1 base from J, the gap between germline ends came to 5 bases. Germline values: CDR1 LNHDA, CDR2 SQIVND (reference sequence). The CDR3 is made up of 14 amino acids. The CDR3 reads CASSIAGSNQPQHF. In DNA form, the CDR3 reads TGTGCCAGTAGTATAGCCGGGAGCAATCAGCCCCAGCATTTT.

This clonotype was detected only a few times. V is TRBV12-3 or TRBV12-4 and J is TRBJ2-7; 7 bases agree with TRBD2. CDR3 length: 12 amino acids. V shed 8 bases and J 4 bases; nucleotides not matched to a gene: 5. Here the CDR3 reads CASAGERYEQYF. The DNA for the CDR3 is TGTGCCAGCGCGGGGGAAAGGTACGAGCAGTACTTC.

This clonotype was counted at least ten times. The genes are TRBV5-1 and TRBJ2-6; D remains ambiguous. The V end lost 0 bases, the J end lost 2 bases, and 6 bases lay between the germline ends. The CDR3 loop spans 15 amino acids. Germline V gives CDR1 SGHRS, CDR2 YFSETQ. The CDR3 is CASSLEGTGANVLTF. CDR3 DNA sequence: TGCGCCAGCAGCTTGGAAGGAACTGGGGCCAACGTCCTGACTTTC.

This clonotype was picked up a small number of times. The gene calls are TRBV20-1 and TRBJ1-1, with 7 bases that match TRBD1. This CDR3 is built from 12 residues. CDR1 is DFQATT and CDR2 is SNEGSKA in the germline V gene (reference sequence). V trimming: 6 bases; J trimming: 5 bases; junction bases outside the gene matches: 6. The CDR3 sequence: CSALGGWTEAFF. The CDR3 DNA sequence: TGCAGTGCATTAGGGGGCTGGACTGAAGCTTTCTTT.

Many counts were recorded for this clonotype. This chain uses TRBV4-3 with TRBJ2-3; possibly TRBD1 for D (6 bases). The CDR3 spans 14 residues. CDR1 and CDR2 (germline): LGHNA, YSLEER. Trimming took off 0 bases at V and 5 bases at J, with 9 bases between the two ends. As DNA, the CDR3 is TGCGCCAGCAGCCAAGAGGGGGCTGGAGATACGCAGTATTTT. As protein: CASSQEGAGDTQYF.

This clonotype was observed many times. The CDR3 reads CASSFNRGTEAFF. The CDR3 DNA sequence: TGTGCCAGCAGTTTCAACAGGGGGACTGAAGCTTTCTTT. The chain recombines TRBV27 with TRBJ1-1; 8 bases are shared with TRBD1. The CDR3 has 13 residues. Trimming took 3 bases from V and 5 from J; bases not matched to a gene: 2. CDR1 is MNHEY and CDR2 is SMNVEV in the germline V gene (reference sequence).

V usage is TRBV6-2 or TRBV6-3 and J usage is TRBJ2-3, with 7 bases that match TRBD2. The V gene's germline CDR1 is MNHEY and CDR2 SVGEGT. The trim removed 10 bases at V and 7 bases at J, leaving 8 bases unmatched. This CDR3 region has 12 residues. CDR3 coding DNA: TGTGCCACCTCCCCCGGGACTAATACGCAGTATTTT. Its translation: CATSPGTNTQYF.

The table lists this clonotype with a few counts. The CDR3 DNA is TGCAGTGCCGACAGGGTAGAGGGGAACTCCTACAATGAGCAGTTCTTC. Protein: CSADRVEGNSYNEQFF. J is TRBJ2-1 and V is TRBV20-1, with 7 bases lining up with TRBD1. The CDR3 covers 16 residues. Germline CDR1 is DFQATT and CDR2 is SNEGSKA (reference sequence). V gave up 6 bases and J gave up 0 bases; unmatched junction bases: 11.

This clonotype appeared many times. The rearrangement links TRBV20-1 to TRBJ1-3; possible D gene TRBD1, 5 bases. CDR1 DFQATT and CDR2 SNEGSKA come from the germline V gene (reference sequence). V was trimmed by 3 bases and J by 2 bases, leaving 11 bases between them. The CDR3 is 14 residues long. In DNA form, the CDR3 reads TGCAGTGCTAGTCCCCCGGGGGCTGGAAACACCATATATTTT. Protein sequence: CSASPPGAGNTIYF.

This clonotype was seen ten or more times. The chain carries TRBV29-1 and TRBJ2-7; possibly TRBD1 for D (5 bases). Trimming took 6 bases from V and 2 from J, leaving 14 bases between them. CDR3 length equals 13 residues. Germline CDR1 is SQVTM and CDR2 is ANQGSEA. The CDR3 nucleotides read TGCAGCGTGTACGGCGGCAGGGCCTACGAGCAGTACTTC. Residues: CSVYGGRAYEQYF.

This clonotype has ten or more counts. The chain's CDR3 is CSAGLAGGPNEQFF. CDR3 nucleotides: TGCAGCGCCGGACTAGCGGGGGGGCCAAATGAGCAGTTCTTC. The V call is TRBV29-1, the J call TRBJ2-1; 15 bases are a match to TRBD2. Germline V gene data show CDR1 as SQVTM and CDR2 as ANQGSEA. The CDR3 length is 14 residues. The trim removed 7 bases at V and 7 bases at J, leaving 5 bases unmatched.

This clonotype has just a few counts. The chain couples TRBV9 to TRBJ2-1; 10 nucleotides line up with TRBD2. This CDR3 contains 18 residues. Germline CDR1 SGDLS, CDR2 YYNGEE. The junction had 13 bases not matched to a gene; V was cut back by 1 base and J by 6 bases. CDR3 nucleotides: TGTGCCAGCAGCGTATCCACCGTCGGAGCGGGGGGGCCCAATGAGCAGTTCTTC. It translates to CASSVSTVGAGGPNEQFF.

This clonotype was seen many times. J is TRBJ2-7 and V is TRBV7-9; D may be TRBD1 (6 bases). Deletions cut 5 bases from V and 5 bases from J, with 16 bases between. The CDR3 contains 14 residues. Germline V CDR1 and CDR2: SEHNR, FQNEAQ (reference sequence). For the CDR3, the DNA is TGTGCCAGCAGCGCCTTCCAGGGGCACGACGAGCAGTACTTC. The encoded protein is CASSAFQGHDEQYF.

This clonotype was detected many times. The chain uses TRBV24-1 and TRBJ1-4, with 9 bases aligning to TRBD1. With 4 bases clipped from V and 5 bases from J, the junction kept 4 bases outside the gene matches. The CDR3 spans 15 residues. In germline, CDR1 is KGHDR, CDR2 SFDVKD. The CDR3 DNA reads TGTGCCACCAGTGAACCTGGGACAGGGAATGAAAAACTGTTTTTT. Translation gives CATSEPGTGNEKLFF.